The clone carrying this T cell receptor beta chain was found a few times. The sample is drawn from a study of regulatory T cells in long-lasting Graves disease. The time point was: newly diagnosed GD, antithyroid drugs for less than 3 months. From RNA extracted from PBMCs, the TCR library was made. Roughly 9.5-milliliter peripheral blood samples went into EDTA tubes. Sequencing libraries for TCR beta were prepared with iRepertoire HTBI primers and Arm-PCR of CDR3 regions. One entry per CDR3 protein results from TCRdb running MiXCR on the multiplex PCR reads. The data show about 370,000 distinct CDR3 sequences, with 15% seen just once and approximately 21% held by the top ten. The CDR3 contains 16 residues. V shed 2 bases and J 8 bases; nucleotides not matched to a gene: 11. The germline CDR1 and CDR2 sequences are MRHNA and SNTAGT.

The source material was peripheral blood mononuclear cells (PBMCs), sampled at new diagnosis, from a patient treated with antithyroid drugs. The source is a female donor with Graves disease. This sequence joins TRBV6-4 and TRBJ2-1, with 8 bases that match TRBD2. CDR3 residues: CASSDVGGLERDEQFF. CDR3 bases: TGTGCCAGCAGTGACGTTGGGGGACTAGAGCGCGATGAGCAGTTCTTC.